This T cell receptor beta chain was sequenced during a study of low-dose radiotherapy and immunotherapy resistance in tumors. Study-wide context: Fractions of 0.5 Gy went to Cohort 1 every 2 weeks, totaling 6.5 Gy. A dose of 1 Gy per fraction every two weeks went to Cohort 2, totaling 13 Gy over 26 weeks.

As for time point: before trial treatment. All of the donors were given nivolumab, ipilimumab, aspirin, low-dose cyclophosphamide and low-dose radiotherapy as part of RACIN, a single-arm trial. Each eligible patient had an advanced solid tumor, and these tumors lacked tumor-infiltrating lymphocytes. cDNA synthesis used a TRAV/TRBV-specific primer set for both chains. A constant-region primer paired with the V-primer adapter amplified TCRs over roughly 18 PCR cycles. TCRdb redid the calling of the reads with MiXCR, one entry per CDR3 protein. The sample lists nearly 95,000 distinct CDR3 sequences, 9.4% seen once, with about 1% in the top ten. Germline V gene lookup returns CDR1 LGHDT and CDR2 YNNKEL (reference sequence). Trimming removed 3 bases at V and 0 bases at J, with 8 bases between. This CDR3 contains 14 residues. This clonotype showed up many times.

The material sequenced was PBMCs, taken before treatment. The origin of this receptor is a male donor with prostate cancer. The chain employs TRBV3-1 and TRBJ1-2; D not resolved. The CDR3 DNA reads TGTGCCAGCAGCCAGACACCCACTAACTATGGCTACACCTTC. Translation gives CASSQTPTNYGYTF.